This is a list of T cell receptor beta chains from one sample in a study of blood T cell repertoires in COVID-19. The data were produced by immunoSEQ multiplex PCR, yet TCRdb's version contains in-frame clones alone and is incomplete. The data show under 150,000 clones, roughly 71% seen once. Material for sequencing was peripheral blood. The source is a man older than 75 with acute or convalescent COVID-19. The CDR3 runs from the conserved cysteine through the conserved F or W. The D gene is left open where the match is weak. Clone size appears in some rows only: once, few, many, or a class for an expanded clone.

TRBJ1-2 | TRBD1 | TRBV24-1 | once | CATSAPGTGDGGGYTF | TGTGCCACCAGTGCCCCGGGGACAGGGGATGGAGGGGGCTACACCTTC
TRBJ2-2 | NA | TRBV5-1 | few | CASSITGTRNTGELFF | TGCGCCAGCAGCATAACCGGGACAAGGAACACCGGGGAGCTGTTTTTT
TRBJ1-1 | TRBD1 | TRBV7-2 | NA | CASSPTGLGAFF | TGTGCCAGCAGCCCGACAGGGCTGGGCGCTTTCTTT
TRBJ1-5 | NA | TRBV28 | NA | CASTLSGVRNQPQHF | TGTGCCAGCACCCTTTCCGGGGTGCGCAATCAGCCCCAGCATTTT
TRBJ1-2 | TRBD1 | TRBV6-6 | NA | CATDNSGQGYGYTF | TGTGCCACGGACAACTCGGGACAGGGGTATGGCTACACCTTC
TRBJ2-7 | NA | TRBV5-1 | few | CASSLTGNEQYF | TGCGCCAGCAGCTTGACGGGGAACGAGCAGTACTTC
TRBJ2-4 | NA | TRBV5-4 | NA | CASSFGQQNIQYF | TGTGCCAGCAGCTTCGGACAGCAAAACATTCAGTACTTC
TRBJ2-3 | NA | TRBV10-3 | NA | CAISPMGATDTQYF | TGTGCCATCAGCCCGATGGGGGCCACAGATACGCAGTATTTT
TRBJ2-7 | NA | TRBV7-8 | NA | CASSFPGVGEQYF | TGTGCCAGCAGCTTCCCAGGGGTGGGCGAGCAGTACTTC
TRBJ2-7 | TRBD1 | TRBV4-3 | NA | CASSQETGGAYEQYF | TGCGCCAGCAGCCAGGAGACAGGGGGGGCCTACGAGCAGTACTTC
TRBJ2-7 | NA | TRBV28 | few | CASSLINYEQYF | TGTGCCAGCAGTTTAATCAACTACGAGCAGTACTTC
TRBJ2-1 | NA | TRBV7-9 | few | CASSGGGEQFF | TGTGCCAGCAGCGGAGGCGGGGAGCAGTTCTTC
TRBJ2-7 | NA | TRBV23-1 | NA | CASSQSTPGSNVDEQYF | TGCGCCAGCAGTCAATCAACCCCGGGGTCGAACGTGGACGAGCAGTACTTC
TRBJ2-7 | NA | TRBV4-2 | few | CASRDTVSYEQYF | TGTGCCAGCAGGGACACGGTCTCGTACGAGCAGTACTTC
TRBJ1-1 | TRBD1 | TRBV7-9 | NA | CASSLESRGQEAFF | TGTGCCAGCAGCTTAGAGTCGCGGGGACAGGAAGCTTTCTTT
TRBJ1-5 | NA | TRBV20-1 | NA | CSASAGKGNNQPQHF | TGCAGTGCTAGTGCCGGGAAAGGTAACAATCAGCCCCAGCATTTT
TRBJ2-5 | TRBD2 | TRBV5-1 | NA | CASSFGGSQETQYF | TGCGCCAGCAGCTTCGGGGGGTCCCAAGAGACCCAGTACTTC
TRBJ2-5 | NA | TRBV3-1/TRBV3-2 | NA | CASSQTGMGTQYF | TGTGCCAGCAGCCAGACAGGTATGGGGACCCAGTACTTC
TRBJ2-7 | NA | TRBV7-8 | NA | CASSPTPYGGASEQYF | TGTGCCAGCAGCCCCACTCCGTATGGGGGGGCGTCCGAGCAGTACTTC
TRBJ1-3 | TRBD1 | TRBV7-9 | NA | CASSLLAGQIYF | TGTGCCAGCAGCTTACTAGCGGGACAGATATATTTT
TRBJ1-5 | NA | TRBV2 | many | CASMREEGKYNQPQHF | TGTGCCAGCATGCGAGAAGAGGGAAAATACAATCAGCCCCAGCATTTT
TRBJ2-3 | TRBD1 | TRBV2 | few | CASRQGGGDTQYF | TGTGCCAGCAGACAGGGGGGTGGAGATACGCAGTATTTT
TRBJ2-5 | NA | TRBV30 | many | CAWSGRETQYF | TGTGCCTGGAGTGGCCGGGAGACCCAGTACTTC
TRBJ1-1 | NA | TRBV12-3/TRBV12-4 | few | CASSLARGEAFF | TGTGCCAGCAGTTTAGCGCGGGGGGAAGCTTTCTTT
TRBJ2-7 | NA | TRBV12-5 | NA | CASGLVRQGEQYF | TGTGCTAGTGGTTTGGTACGTCAGGGGGAGCAGTACTTC
TRBJ2-6 | NA | TRBV19 | NA | CASSIYLGSGANVLTF | TGTGCCAGTAGTATTTATCTCGGCTCTGGGGCCAACGTCCTGACTTTC
TRBJ2-3 | TRBD2 | TRBV6-4 | NA | CASSEEPGGRTDTQYF | TGTGCCAGCAGTGAAGAACCGGGGGGGAGGACAGATACGCAGTATTTT
TRBJ1-3 | NA | TRBV6-5 | few | CASSYRGSSGNTIYF | TGTGCCAGCAGTTATCGGGGGTCCTCTGGAAACACCATATATTTT
TRBJ2-1 | NA | TRBV18 | NA | CASSSGLRIEQFF | TGTGCCAGCTCATCAGGACTAAGAATTGAGCAGTTCTTC
TRBJ2-7 | NA | TRBV19 | NA | CASSKRLAGRYEQYF | TGTGCCAGTAGTAAACGGTTGGCAGGTAGATACGAGCAGTACTTC
TRBJ2-7 | TRBD1 | TRBV10-3 | NA | CATGTGADEQYF | TGTGCCACTGGGACAGGGGCCGACGAGCAGTACTTC
TRBJ1-1 | NA | TRBV14 | NA | CASSQVGGVMNTEAFF | TGTGCCAGCAGCCAAGTGGGGGGTGTCATGAACACTGAAGCTTTCTTT
TRBJ1-4 | TRBD1 | TRBV5-1 | NA | CASSLGQGPTNEKLFF | TGCGCCAGCAGCTTAGGACAGGGGCCTACTAATGAAAAACTGTTTTTT
TRBJ2-7 | NA | TRBV6-5 | NA | CASIDVPYEQYF | TGTGCCAGCATAGATGTGCCCTACGAGCAGTACTTC
TRBJ1-2 | TRBD1 | TRBV6-2/TRBV6-3 | NA | CASSWTGVYYGYTF | TGTGCCAGCAGTTGGACAGGAGTGTACTATGGCTACACCTTC
TRBJ2-1 | NA | TRBV20-1 | NA | CSASGPWSSYNEQFF | TGCAGTGCTAGTGGGCCGTGGAGCTCCTACAATGAGCAGTTCTTC
TRBJ2-3 | NA | TRBV5-1 | NA | CASSHVRGTDTQYF | TGCGCCAGCAGCCACGTCAGGGGCACAGATACGCAGTATTTT
TRBJ1-1 | NA | TRBV5-6 | NA | CASSPLGNTEAFF | TGTGCCAGCAGCCCCCTCGGGAACACTGAAGCTTTCTTT
TRBJ2-6 | NA | TRBV2 | NA | CATNTQGFGANVLTF | TGTGCCACCAATACGCAGGGATTTGGGGCCAACGTCCTGACTTTC
TRBJ1-2 | NA | TRBV9 | NA | CASSVDRDPNYGYTF | TGTGCCAGCAGCGTAGACAGGGATCCTAACTATGGCTACACCTTC
TRBJ1-1 | TRBD1 | TRBV7-7 | NA | CASSLGLGTASVF | TGTGCCAGCAGCTTAGGGTTGGGGACAGCCTCGGTATTT
TRBJ1-5 | TRBD1 | TRBV24-1 | NA | CATRTLGQGLNQPQHF | TGTGCCACCAGAACCCTCGGACAGGGACTTAATCAGCCCCAGCATTTT
TRBJ1-4 | TRBD1 | TRBV6-6 | NA | CASQGQGIFPKLFF | TGTGCCAGCCAAGGACAGGGAATATTCCCAAAACTGTTTTTT
TRBJ2-5 | NA | TRBV10-3 | NA | CAISDGGRETQYF | TGTGCCATCAGTGACGGGGGTCGGGAGACCCAGTACTTC
TRBJ2-2 | NA | TRBV7-2 | NA | CASSPAGPGELFF | TGTGCCAGCAGCCCCGCGGGACCCGGGGAGCTGTTTTTT
TRBJ2-7 | NA | TRBV6-2/TRBV6-3 | NA | CASSRPVTIRGYEQYF | TGTGCCAGCAGCCGACCGGTTACGATTCGCGGCTACGAGCAGTACTTC
TRBJ2-5 | TRBD2 | TRBV3-1/TRBV3-2 | NA | CASSATAGGQETQYF | TGTGCCAGCAGCGCGACAGCGGGGGGGCAAGAGACCCAGTACTTC